The rows below give T cell receptor beta chains drawn from one sample of a study of PD-1 blockade in classical Hodgkin lymphoma. Method: immunoSEQ multiplex PCR; TCRdb's copy keeps in-frame clones and lacks some. Of around 4,100 clones in the sample, around 60% are singletons; the top ten hold roughly a third. The sample in question was peripheral blood mononuclear cells (PBMCs), obtained at baseline. The receptors here all came from a human donor with classical Hodgkin lymphoma. Each CDR3 is given with its conserved first and last residue. Fields, in order: V gene, D gene, J gene, clone size, CDR3 DNA, CDR3 protein. A D gene is named only where the DNA matches it firmly. The size field is filled for only some rows; it gives once, few, many or a size class.

v_call: TRBV29-1
d_call: TRBD1
j_call: TRBJ1-2
clone_size: few
cdr3_nt: TGCAGCGTGCGCACAGGGGGAAACTATGGCTACACCTTC
cdr3_aa: CSVRTGGNYGYTF

v_call: TRBV4-1
d_call: TRBD2
j_call: TRBJ2-1
clone_size: NA
cdr3_nt: TGCGCCAGCAGCCTCTCCGGGGGACTAGCGGGAGTCAATGAGCAGTTCTTC
cdr3_aa: CASSLSGGLAGVNEQFF

v_call: TRBV7-2
d_call: NA
j_call: TRBJ1-2
clone_size: NA
cdr3_nt: TGTGCCAGCACTCCCGCGTCAGCTAACTATGGCTACACCTTC
cdr3_aa: CASTPASANYGYTF

v_call: TRBV28
d_call: NA
j_call: TRBJ2-7
clone_size: once
cdr3_nt: TGTGCCAGCAGTTCCTTCGGGACGAACGCCTACGAGCAGTACTTC
cdr3_aa: CASSSFGTNAYEQYF

v_call: TRBV28
d_call: NA
j_call: TRBJ2-6
clone_size: NA
cdr3_nt: TGTGCCAGCTGGCAATCTGGGGCCAACGTCCTGACTTTC
cdr3_aa: CASWQSGANVLTF

v_call: TRBV5-8
d_call: TRBD1
j_call: TRBJ2-7
clone_size: medium-sized
cdr3_nt: TGTGCCAGCAGCCCACTCCGAGGACAGGGGGGCTACGAGCAGTACTTC
cdr3_aa: CASSPLRGQGGYEQYF

v_call: TRBV4-2
d_call: TRBD2
j_call: TRBJ2-1
clone_size: NA
cdr3_nt: TGTGCCAGCAGCCAACTAGCGGGGGGGAACTACAATGAGCAGTTCTTC
cdr3_aa: CASSQLAGGNYNEQFF

v_call: TRBV27
d_call: NA
j_call: TRBJ2-3
clone_size: NA
cdr3_nt: TGTGCCAGCAGCTCTACAGGCTACCTAGATACGCAGTATTTT
cdr3_aa: CASSSTGYLDTQYF

v_call: TRBV10-2
d_call: NA
j_call: TRBJ2-5
clone_size: NA
cdr3_nt: TGCGCCAGCAGTGAGTCCCGAGGGAAGGGCGAGACCCAGTACTTC
cdr3_aa: CASSESRGKGETQYF

v_call: TRBV9
d_call: TRBD2
j_call: TRBJ2-5
clone_size: NA
cdr3_nt: TGTGCCAGCACTACCAGCGGGAGACCCCAAGAGACCCAGTACTTC
cdr3_aa: CASTTSGRPQETQYF

v_call: TRBV7-9
d_call: TRBD1
j_call: TRBJ2-7
clone_size: large
cdr3_nt: TGTGCCAGCAGCTCCCATCAGGGGGCCTACGAGCAGTACTTC
cdr3_aa: CASSSHQGAYEQYF

v_call: TRBV6-1
d_call: NA
j_call: TRBJ2-7
clone_size: NA
cdr3_nt: TGTGCCAGCGAGGGAGGTAGGGCAGGAACCGGCGAGCAGTACTTC
cdr3_aa: CASEGGRAGTGEQYF

v_call: TRBV19
d_call: NA
j_call: TRBJ1-4
clone_size: NA
cdr3_nt: TGTGCCAGTAGTATAGGAACTGTAGCTAATGAAAAACTGTTTTTT
cdr3_aa: CASSIGTVANEKLFF

v_call: TRBV7-9
d_call: NA
j_call: TRBJ2-2
clone_size: once
cdr3_nt: TGTGCCAGCAGCTTAGTCAAGGGGGGATCGAACACCGGGGAGCTGTTTTTT
cdr3_aa: CASSLVKGGSNTGELFF

v_call: TRBV6-5
d_call: NA
j_call: TRBJ2-7
clone_size: NA
cdr3_nt: TGTGCCAGCAGTCCCCCAGGGGACGCATCCTACGAGCAGTACTTC
cdr3_aa: CASSPPGDASYEQYF

v_call: TRBV19
d_call: TRBD2
j_call: TRBJ2-3
clone_size: NA
cdr3_nt: TGTGCCAGTAGTCGGACTAGCGGTAGCACAGATACGCAGTATTTT
cdr3_aa: CASSRTSGSTDTQYF

v_call: TRBV19
d_call: TRBD2
j_call: TRBJ2-1
clone_size: large
cdr3_nt: TGTGCCAGTAGTATGACTAGCGGGAGTTACAATGAGCAGTTCTTC
cdr3_aa: CASSMTSGSYNEQFF

v_call: TRBV27
d_call: TRBD1
j_call: TRBJ2-7
clone_size: NA
cdr3_nt: TGTGCCAGCAGTCGGGGACCGGACAGGGCCGAGCAGTACTTC
cdr3_aa: CASSRGPDRAEQYF

v_call: TRBV30
d_call: NA
j_call: TRBJ1-2
clone_size: NA
cdr3_nt: TGTGCCTGGAAGGACCCAGGCGGCTACACCTTC
cdr3_aa: CAWKDPGGYTF

v_call: TRBV1
d_call: NA
j_call: TRBJ2-7
clone_size: NA
cdr3_nt: TGCACCAGCAGCCGACCGGCGGGACCGCCCTACGAGCAGTACTTC
cdr3_aa: CTSSRPAGPPYEQYF

v_call: TRBV7-9
d_call: TRBD2
j_call: TRBJ2-1
clone_size: once
cdr3_nt: TGTGCCAGCAGCTCCCGGGGACTAGCGGGAGCCGATGAGCAGTTCTTC
cdr3_aa: CASSSRGLAGADEQFF

v_call: TRBV29-1
d_call: NA
j_call: TRBJ2-3
clone_size: once
cdr3_nt: TGCAGCGTTTCCCCCGGACGGACAGATACGCAGTATTTT
cdr3_aa: CSVSPGRTDTQYF

v_call: TRBV15
d_call: NA
j_call: TRBJ1-1
clone_size: NA
cdr3_nt: TGTGCCACCAGCCCCCCCCGCGGGGGACCCAACACTGAAGCTTTCTTT
cdr3_aa: CATSPPRGGPNTEAFF

v_call: TRBV9
d_call: NA
j_call: TRBJ1-5
clone_size: NA
cdr3_nt: TGTGCCAGCAGCGCCGAGGGTAATAGCAATCAGCCCCAGCATTTT
cdr3_aa: CASSAEGNSNQPQHF

v_call: TRBV7-9
d_call: TRBD2
j_call: TRBJ2-3
clone_size: NA
cdr3_nt: TGTGCCAGCAGCTTAATCTCGGGGGGGCTGCATACGCAGTATTTT
cdr3_aa: CASSLISGGLHTQYF

v_call: TRBV5-1
d_call: NA
j_call: TRBJ2-5
clone_size: once
cdr3_nt: TGCGCCAGCACTCCCCGGGGCGGCCCTGAAGAGACCCAGTACTTC
cdr3_aa: CASTPRGGPEETQYF

v_call: TRBV10-2
d_call: NA
j_call: TRBJ1-1
clone_size: NA
cdr3_nt: TGCGCCAGCCACCCTTCTGTGGGGGCAAACACTGAAGCTTTCTTT
cdr3_aa: CASHPSVGANTEAFF

v_call: TRBV6-6
d_call: NA
j_call: TRBJ2-1
clone_size: NA
cdr3_nt: TGTGCCAGCAGCCGAGGGGGCTCCTACAATGAGCAGTTCTTC
cdr3_aa: CASSRGGSYNEQFF

v_call: TRBV7-2
d_call: TRBD2
j_call: TRBJ2-1
clone_size: NA
cdr3_nt: TGTGCCAGCAGCAAAATTAGCGGGGGAGCTGGCTACAATGAGCAGTTCTTC
cdr3_aa: CASSKISGGAGYNEQFF

v_call: TRBV5-1
d_call: TRBD1
j_call: TRBJ1-1
clone_size: few
cdr3_nt: TGCGCCAGCAGCTCCGGACGACAGGGGAACACTGAAGCTTTCTTT
cdr3_aa: CASSSGRQGNTEAFF

v_call: TRBV5-8
d_call: TRBD2
j_call: TRBJ2-7
clone_size: medium-sized
cdr3_nt: TGTGCCAGCAGTCTAGCGGGGAGCTACGAGCAGTACTTC
cdr3_aa: CASSLAGSYEQYF

v_call: TRBV7-2
d_call: TRBD1
j_call: TRBJ1-4
clone_size: NA
cdr3_nt: TGTGCCAGCAGGCGGGGGCAGGGGGATGAAAAACTGTTTTTT
cdr3_aa: CASRRGQGDEKLFF

v_call: TRBV11-1
d_call: NA
j_call: TRBJ2-2
clone_size: NA
cdr3_nt: TGTGCCAGCAGCGGGGCCGGGGTAGAGCTGTTTTTT
cdr3_aa: CASSGAGVELFF

v_call: TRBV20-1
d_call: NA
j_call: TRBJ1-6
clone_size: NA
cdr3_nt: TGCAGTGCGCTAAATTCACCCCTCCACTTT
cdr3_aa: CSALNSPLHF

v_call: TRBV28
d_call: NA
j_call: TRBJ2-7
clone_size: few
cdr3_nt: TGTGCCAGCAGTTTTACGGACTACGAGCAGTACTTC
cdr3_aa: CASSFTDYEQYF

v_call: TRBV7-6
d_call: TRBD2
j_call: TRBJ2-7
clone_size: NA
cdr3_nt: TGTGCCAGCAGCTTAGACGGGAGGCCGCCCTACGAGCAGTACTTC
cdr3_aa: CASSLDGRPPYEQYF

v_call: TRBV27
d_call: NA
j_call: TRBJ1-1
clone_size: NA
cdr3_nt: TGTGCCAGCAGTTTATACGGTGGAGGGAATACTGAAGCTTTCTTT
cdr3_aa: CASSLYGGGNTEAFF

v_call: TRBV6-5
d_call: NA
j_call: TRBJ1-1
clone_size: few
cdr3_nt: TGTGCCAGCAGTTACGATGGATCCCCCACTGAAGCTTTCTTT
cdr3_aa: CASSYDGSPTEAFF

v_call: TRBV5-1
d_call: NA
j_call: TRBJ2-2
clone_size: NA
cdr3_nt: TGCGCCAGCAGTCAGTCGCAGCGCCTGGACACCGGGGAGCTGTTTTTT
cdr3_aa: CASSQSQRLDTGELFF

v_call: TRBV14
d_call: NA
j_call: TRBJ2-1
clone_size: NA
cdr3_nt: TGTGCCAGCAGCCAAAATAGCGGAGTATACAATGAGCAGTTCTTC
cdr3_aa: CASSQNSGVYNEQFF

v_call: TRBV19
d_call: TRBD2
j_call: TRBJ2-3
clone_size: NA
cdr3_nt: TGTGCCAGTAGTATCTCTAGCGGGGGGACAGATACGCAGTATTTT
cdr3_aa: CASSISSGGTDTQYF

v_call: TRBV6-6
d_call: NA
j_call: TRBJ1-2
clone_size: NA
cdr3_nt: TGTGCCAGCAGTCCGAGCGCCGAAAATGGCTACACCTTC
cdr3_aa: CASSPSAENGYTF

v_call: TRBV9
d_call: NA
j_call: TRBJ2-6
clone_size: NA
cdr3_nt: TGTGCCAGCGATAGAGTGTACAAACAAAGTCGGGCCAACGTCCTGACTTTC
cdr3_aa: CASDRVYKQSRANVLTF

v_call: TRBV7-2
d_call: NA
j_call: TRBJ2-1
clone_size: few
cdr3_nt: TGTGCCAGCAGCTCCCTGAAATACAATGAGCAGTTCTTC
cdr3_aa: CASSSLKYNEQFF

v_call: TRBV18
d_call: TRBD1
j_call: TRBJ1-1
clone_size: NA
cdr3_nt: TGTGCCAGCTCACCACCGGACGAGGGGGCAGGCACTGAAGCTTTCTTT
cdr3_aa: CASSPPDEGAGTEAFF

v_call: TRBV6-5
d_call: NA
j_call: TRBJ1-2
clone_size: NA
cdr3_nt: TGTGCCAGCAAAGGAGCTAACTATGGCTACACCTTC
cdr3_aa: CASKGANYGYTF

v_call: TRBV2
d_call: TRBD2
j_call: TRBJ2-5
clone_size: NA
cdr3_nt: TGTGCCAGCATCCCGGGACTACCAAGAGAGACCCAGTACTTC
cdr3_aa: CASIPGLPRETQYF

v_call: TRBV6-6
d_call: NA
j_call: TRBJ2-5
clone_size: few
cdr3_nt: TGTGCCACCCGGGGCTCGAACGGGGAGACCCAGTACTTC
cdr3_aa: CATRGSNGETQYF

v_call: TRBV4-1
d_call: NA
j_call: TRBJ2-5
clone_size: few
cdr3_nt: TGCGCCAGCAGCCAACTTCCGGGGCCGGAGACCCAGTACTTC
cdr3_aa: CASSQLPGPETQYF

v_call: TRBV12-1
d_call: NA
j_call: TRBJ2-6
clone_size: NA
cdr3_nt: TGTGCCAGCAGCTATGTTGATGTACAAAGTCGGGCCAACGTCCTGACTTTC
cdr3_aa: CASSYVDVQSRANVLTF

v_call: TRBV7-6
d_call: NA
j_call: TRBJ2-2
clone_size: medium-sized
cdr3_nt: TGTGCCAGCAGCTTGCGGGCGGACTTATCAACCGGGGAGCTGTTTTTT
cdr3_aa: CASSLRADLSTGELFF

v_call: TRBV6-1
d_call: NA
j_call: TRBJ2-2
clone_size: once
cdr3_nt: TGTGCCAGCAGCAGGACCGGGGAGCTGTTTTTT
cdr3_aa: CASSRTGELFF

v_call: TRBV11-2
d_call: TRBD1
j_call: TRBJ2-7
clone_size: NA
cdr3_nt: TGTGCCAGCAGCCCACTCCGAGGACAGGGGGGCTACGAGCAGTACTTC
cdr3_aa: CASSPLRGQGGYEQYF

v_call: TRBV7-2
d_call: NA
j_call: TRBJ2-4
clone_size: NA
cdr3_nt: TGTGCCAGCAGCTTAGGCACGGAGGCCATTCAGTACTTC
cdr3_aa: CASSLGTEAIQYF

v_call: TRBV2
d_call: NA
j_call: TRBJ2-5
clone_size: medium-sized
cdr3_nt: TGTGCCAGCAGTGAAGGGGTGGATGGGGTCCAGTACTTC
cdr3_aa: CASSEGVDGVQYF

v_call: TRBV19
d_call: TRBD1
j_call: TRBJ2-3
clone_size: few
cdr3_nt: TGTGCCAGTAGCTGGGACAGCTATACGCAGTATTTT
cdr3_aa: CASSWDSYTQYF

v_call: TRBV11-2
d_call: NA
j_call: TRBJ2-1
clone_size: NA
cdr3_nt: TGTGCCAGCGCGGTAAGCTCCTACAATGAGCAGTTCTTC
cdr3_aa: CASAVSSYNEQFF

v_call: TRBV5-6
d_call: NA
j_call: TRBJ2-2
clone_size: NA
cdr3_nt: TGTGCCAGCAGCCCGGATTACACCGGGGAGCTGTTTTTT
cdr3_aa: CASSPDYTGELFF

v_call: TRBV6-5
d_call: TRBD2
j_call: TRBJ2-1
clone_size: few
cdr3_nt: TGTGCCAGCAGTCGGACTAGCGGATACAATGAGCAGTTCTTC
cdr3_aa: CASSRTSGYNEQFF

v_call: TRBV4-1
d_call: TRBD1
j_call: TRBJ1-1
clone_size: medium-sized
cdr3_nt: TGCGCCAGCAGCCAAGGGGGACAGGGGGTCACTGAAGCTTTCTTT
cdr3_aa: CASSQGGQGVTEAFF